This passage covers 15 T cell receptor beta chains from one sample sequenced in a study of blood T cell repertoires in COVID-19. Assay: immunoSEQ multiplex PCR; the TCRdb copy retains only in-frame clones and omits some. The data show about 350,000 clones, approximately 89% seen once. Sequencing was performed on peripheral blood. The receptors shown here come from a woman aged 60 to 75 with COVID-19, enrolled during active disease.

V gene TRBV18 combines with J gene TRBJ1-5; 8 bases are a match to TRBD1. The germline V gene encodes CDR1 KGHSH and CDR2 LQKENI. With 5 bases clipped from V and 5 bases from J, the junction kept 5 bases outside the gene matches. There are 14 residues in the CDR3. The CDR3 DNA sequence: TGTGCCAGCTCATCCGACAGGGGATATCAGCCCCAGCATTTT. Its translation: CASSSDRGYQPQHF.

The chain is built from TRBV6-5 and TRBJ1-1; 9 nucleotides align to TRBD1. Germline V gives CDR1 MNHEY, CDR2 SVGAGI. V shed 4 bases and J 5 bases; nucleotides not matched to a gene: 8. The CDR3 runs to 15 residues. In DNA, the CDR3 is TGTGCCAGCAGTTCGCCGGGACAGGGAAATACTGAAGCTTTCTTT. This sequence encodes CASSSPGQGNTEAFF.

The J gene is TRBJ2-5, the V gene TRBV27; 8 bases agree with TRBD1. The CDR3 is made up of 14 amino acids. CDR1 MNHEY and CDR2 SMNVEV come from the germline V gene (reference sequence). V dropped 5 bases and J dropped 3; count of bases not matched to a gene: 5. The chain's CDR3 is CASSPRDRKETQYF. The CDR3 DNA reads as TGTGCCAGCAGTCCTCGGGACAGGAAAGAGACCCAGTACTTC.

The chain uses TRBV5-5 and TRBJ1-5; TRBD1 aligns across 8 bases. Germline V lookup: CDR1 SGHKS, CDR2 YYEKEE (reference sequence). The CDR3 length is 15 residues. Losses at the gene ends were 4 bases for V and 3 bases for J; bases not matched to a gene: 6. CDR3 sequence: CASSGGTGFNQPQHF. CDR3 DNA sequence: TGTGCCAGCAGCGGGGGGACAGGATTCAATCAGCCCCAGCATTTT. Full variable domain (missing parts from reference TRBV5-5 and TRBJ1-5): DAGVTQSPTHLIKTRGQQVTLRCSPISGHKSVSWYQQVLGQGPQFIFQYYEKEERGRGNFPDRFSARQFPNYSSELNVNALLLGDSALYLCASSGGTGFNQPQHFGDGTRLSIL.

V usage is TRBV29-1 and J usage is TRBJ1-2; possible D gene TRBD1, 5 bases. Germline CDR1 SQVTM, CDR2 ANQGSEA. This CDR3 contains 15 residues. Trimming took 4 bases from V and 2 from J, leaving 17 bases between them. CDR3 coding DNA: TGCAGCGTTGCCGATACGGGGGAAGTAAACTATGGCTACACCTTC. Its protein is CSVADTGEVNYGYTF.

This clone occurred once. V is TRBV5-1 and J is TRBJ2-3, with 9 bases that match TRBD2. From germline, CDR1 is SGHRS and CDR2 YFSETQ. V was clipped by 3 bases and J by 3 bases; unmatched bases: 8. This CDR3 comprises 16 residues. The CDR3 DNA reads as TGCGCCAGCAGCTCCCTTGGACTAGCGCCGACAGATACGCAGTATTTT. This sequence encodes CASSSLGLAPTDTQYF.

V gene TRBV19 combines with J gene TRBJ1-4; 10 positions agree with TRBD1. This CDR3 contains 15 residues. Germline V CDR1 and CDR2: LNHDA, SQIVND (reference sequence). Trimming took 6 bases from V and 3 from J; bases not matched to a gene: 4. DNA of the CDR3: TGTGCCAGTAGGACAGGGGGCGCAGCTAATGAAAAACTGTTTTTT. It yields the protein CASRTGGAANEKLFF.

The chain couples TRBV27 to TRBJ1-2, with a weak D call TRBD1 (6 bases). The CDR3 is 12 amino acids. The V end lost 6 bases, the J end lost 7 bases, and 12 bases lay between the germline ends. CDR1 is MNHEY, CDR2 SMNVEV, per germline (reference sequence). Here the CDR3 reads CASRFRGSGYTF. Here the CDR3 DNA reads TGTGCCAGCAGGTTTAGGGGGTCTGGCTACACCTTC.

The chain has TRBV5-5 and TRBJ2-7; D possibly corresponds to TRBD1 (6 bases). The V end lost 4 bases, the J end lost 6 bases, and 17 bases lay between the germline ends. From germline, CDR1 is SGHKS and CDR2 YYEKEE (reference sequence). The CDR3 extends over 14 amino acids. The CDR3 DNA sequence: TGTGCCAGCAGCACGCAACAGGGTCGTGTCGAGCAGTACTTC. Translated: CASSTQQGRVEQYF.

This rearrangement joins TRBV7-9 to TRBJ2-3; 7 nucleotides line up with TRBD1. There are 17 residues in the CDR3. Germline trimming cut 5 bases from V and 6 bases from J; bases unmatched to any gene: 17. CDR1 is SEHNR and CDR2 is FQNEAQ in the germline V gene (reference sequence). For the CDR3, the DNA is TGTGCCAGCAGCACCACAGGGGCTCTGATGGGCCGGGATACGCAGTATTTT. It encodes CASSTTGALMGRDTQYF.

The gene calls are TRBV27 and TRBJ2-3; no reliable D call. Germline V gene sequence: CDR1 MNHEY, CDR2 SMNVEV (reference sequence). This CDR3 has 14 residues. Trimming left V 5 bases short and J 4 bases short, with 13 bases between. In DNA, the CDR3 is TGTGCCAGCAGTCCCCATGTTCGAGCAGATACGCAGTATTTT. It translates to CASSPHVRADTQYF.

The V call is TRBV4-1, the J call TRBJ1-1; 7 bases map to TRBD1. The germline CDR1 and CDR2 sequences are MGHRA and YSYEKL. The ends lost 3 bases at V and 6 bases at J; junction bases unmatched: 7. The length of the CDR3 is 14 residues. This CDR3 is CASSHVTGKAEAFF. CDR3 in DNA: TGCGCCAGCAGCCACGTGACAGGGAAGGCTGAAGCTTTCTTT.

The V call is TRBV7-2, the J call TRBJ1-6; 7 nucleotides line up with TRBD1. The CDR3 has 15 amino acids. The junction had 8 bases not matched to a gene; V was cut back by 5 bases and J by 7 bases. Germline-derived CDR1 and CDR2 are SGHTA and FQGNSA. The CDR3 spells CASSGRDRGNSPLHF. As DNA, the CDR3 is TGTGCCAGCAGCGGTCGGGACAGAGGAAATTCACCCCTCCACTTT.

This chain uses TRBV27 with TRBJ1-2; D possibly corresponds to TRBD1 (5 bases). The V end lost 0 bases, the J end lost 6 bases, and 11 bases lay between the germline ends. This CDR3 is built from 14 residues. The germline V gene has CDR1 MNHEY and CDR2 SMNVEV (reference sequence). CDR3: CASSLSPAGNGYTF. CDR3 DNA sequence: TGTGCCAGCAGTTTATCCCCCGCAGGGAATGGCTACACCTTC.

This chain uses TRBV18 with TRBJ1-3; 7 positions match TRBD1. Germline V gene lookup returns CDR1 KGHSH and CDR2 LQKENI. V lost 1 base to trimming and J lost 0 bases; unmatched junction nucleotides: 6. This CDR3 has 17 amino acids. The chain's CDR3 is CASSPQVGQISGNTIYF. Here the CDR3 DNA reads TGTGCCAGCTCACCACAGGTGGGACAGATCTCTGGAAACACCATATATTTT.